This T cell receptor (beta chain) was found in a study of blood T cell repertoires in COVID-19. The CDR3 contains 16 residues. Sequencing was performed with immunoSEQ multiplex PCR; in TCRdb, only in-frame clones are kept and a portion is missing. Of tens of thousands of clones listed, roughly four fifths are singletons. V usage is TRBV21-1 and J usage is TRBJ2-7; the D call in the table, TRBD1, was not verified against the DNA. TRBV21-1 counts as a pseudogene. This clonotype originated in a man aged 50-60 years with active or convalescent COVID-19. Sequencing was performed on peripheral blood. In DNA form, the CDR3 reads TGTGCCAGCAGCAAAGCCGGAAACAGGAGAACCTACGAGCAGTACTTC. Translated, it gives CASSKAGNRRTYEQYF.